The 23 T cell receptor beta chains below were found in one sample sequenced in a study of T-cell memory formation after mild COVID-19. TCRdb itself ran the 5' RACE reads through MiXCR, one entry per CDR3 protein. The table shows some 440,000 distinct CDR3 sequences, with nearly 25% occurring only once. The sequencing input was PBMCs or a T cell subset sorted from them (not recorded which). These receptors were obtained from an adult woman who had mild COVID-19 (a few samples of this study predate the infection). Cell type and time point are not known.

This clonotype was detected only a few times. The chain joins TRBV4-2 to TRBJ2-1; 14 bases align to TRBD2. The ends lost 4 bases at V and 3 bases at J; junction bases unmatched: 11. The CDR3 is 19 residues long. Germline CDR1 and CDR2: LGHNA and YNFKEQ. The CDR3 DNA sequence: TGTGCCAGCAGCCTAGCTGGGACTAGCGGGAGTGTGTACTACAATGAGCAGTTCTTC. It yields the protein CASSLAGTSGSVYYNEQFF.

The chain has TRBV7-6 and TRBJ2-3, with a weak D call TRBD2 (6 bases). Deletions cut 5 bases from V and 4 bases from J, with 19 bases between. CDR1 is SGHVS and CDR2 is FNYEAQ in the germline V gene. The CDR3 runs to 16 residues. CDR3 loop: CASSRGPRGGADTQYF. CDR3 coding DNA: TGTGCCAGCAGCCGGGGCCCGAGGGGAGGAGCAGATACGCAGTATTTT.

This clonotype was seen just once. The chain uses TRBV2 and TRBJ2-1, with 7 bases matching TRBD2. The CDR3 contains 14 residues. The germline gives CDR1 SNHLY, CDR2 FYNNEI. V trimming: 8 bases; J trimming: 9 bases; junction bases outside the gene matches: 13. In DNA form, the CDR3 reads TGTGCCAGCGGAATCGGTGCGGGAGTAGGTGAGCAGTTCTTC. Amino acids: CASGIGAGVGEQFF.

The chain has TRBV4-1 and TRBJ1-3; 7 nucleotides agree with TRBD1. CDR3 length: 15 amino acids. Germline trimming cut 4 bases from V and 0 bases from J; bases unmatched to any gene: 3. Germline CDR1 reads MGHRA; CDR2 reads YSYEKL. CDR3 amino acids: CASSRQGPSGNTIYF. CDR3 nucleotides: TGCGCCAGCAGCCGACAGGGCCCCTCTGGAAACACCATATATTTT.

This clonotype has a handful of counts. This sequence joins TRBV5-1 and TRBJ1-4; no firm D call. CDR3 length equals 14 residues. Trimming took off 6 bases at V and 5 bases at J, with 14 bases between the two ends. The germline gives CDR1 SGHRS, CDR2 YFSETQ. The CDR3, as DNA: TGCGCCAGCAAATTGTTGGCGTCAAATGAAAAACTGTTTTTT. Translated, it gives CASKLLASNEKLFF. Full variable domain (outside the CDR3, taken from reference TRBV5-1 and TRBJ1-4): KAGVTQTPRYLIKTRGQQVTLSCSPISGHRSVSWYQQTPGQGLQFLFEYFSETQRNKGNFPGRFSGRQFSNSRSEMNVSTLELGDSALYLCASKLLASNEKLFFGSGTQLSVL.

This clonotype showed up just a few times. The chain recombines TRBV5-1 with TRBJ1-1; D unclear. This CDR3 region has 14 residues. The V gene's germline CDR1 is SGHRS and CDR2 YFSETQ. Trimming shortened V by 0 bases and J by 8 bases, and 14 bases separated the two germline ends. The CDR3 sequence: CASSLGQLLSEAFF. In DNA form, the CDR3 reads TGCGCCAGCAGCTTGGGGCAGCTCCTTTCCGAAGCTTTCTTT.

This clonotype was seen more than once but under ten times. The chain is built from TRBV4-3 and TRBJ1-4, with D uncertain. The germline V gene encodes CDR1 LGHNA and CDR2 YSLEER. The CDR3 length is 16 residues. The V end lost 0 bases, the J end lost 5 bases, and 13 bases lay between the germline ends. The CDR3 loop reads CASSQDNEFGNEKLFF. The CDR3 DNA follows: TGCGCCAGCAGCCAAGATAACGAGTTCGGGAATGAAAAACTGTTTTTT.

The rearrangement links TRBV12-3 or TRBV12-4 to TRBJ1-1, with 7 bases fitting TRBD1. The CDR3 spans 18 residues. V dropped 6 bases and J dropped 0; count of bases not matched to a gene: 16. DNA for the CDR3: TGTGCCAGCAGCCACCGAACTCCGGGACAGACCATGAACACTGAAGCTTTCTTT. Translation: CASSHRTPGQTMNTEAFF.

This clonotype was recorded a few times. The V gene is TRBV6-6, the J gene TRBJ2-2; D is possibly TRBD1 (5 bases). The V gene's germline CDR1 is MNHNY and CDR2 SVGAGI (reference sequence). The CDR3 covers 16 residues. With 1 base removed from V and 3 bases from J, the gap between germline ends came to 12 bases. The CDR3 loop reads CASSYFRAEYTGELFF. In DNA form, the CDR3 reads TGTGCCAGCAGTTACTTCAGGGCAGAATACACCGGGGAGCTGTTTTTT.

The rearrangement joins TRBV9 to TRBJ2-7; D not resolved. This CDR3 is 14 amino acids long. V was pared by 1 base and J by 1 base, with 9 bases between. Germline V CDR1 and CDR2: SGDLS, YYNGEE. This CDR3 reads CASSVSGMSYEQYF. The CDR3 DNA reads as TGTGCCAGCAGCGTAAGTGGGATGTCCTACGAGCAGTACTTC.

Only a few counts were recorded for this clonotype. The V call is TRBV5-1, the J call TRBJ2-1; TRBD2 matches 7 bases. This CDR3 region has 14 residues. The germline V gene has CDR1 SGHRS and CDR2 YFSETQ. The V segment lost 0 bases and the J segment 5 bases; nucleotides outside the gene matches: 2. The CDR3 nucleotides read TGCGCCAGCAGCTTGGCGGCGGGGGACAATGAGCAGTTCTTC. As protein: CASSLAAGDNEQFF.

The chain links TRBV19 to TRBJ2-3; a possible D gene is TRBD2 (5 bases). Trimming left V 4 bases short and J 3 bases short, with 17 bases between. Germline CDR1 reads LNHDA; CDR2 reads SQIVND (reference sequence). The CDR3 has 16 residues. CDR3 DNA: TGTGCCAGTAGTACACCTGACTGGGAGAGAACAGATACGCAGTATTTT. The encoded protein is CASSTPDWERTDTQYF.

In its sample, this clonotype was seen a few times. The chain couples TRBV9 to TRBJ2-1, with 7 bases aligning to TRBD2. Looked up from germline, CDR1 is SGDLS and CDR2 is YYNGEE. CDR3 length: 15 residues. J lost 6 bases, V lost 2 bases, and 8 bases had no gene match. This CDR3 is CASSVLPGLSNEQFF. Here the CDR3 DNA reads TGTGCCAGCAGCGTTCTTCCGGGACTAAGCAATGAGCAGTTCTTC.

This clonotype was counted only a few times. This sequence joins TRBV12-3 or TRBV12-4 and TRBJ1-2; TRBD1 aligns across 8 bases. V lost 6 bases, J lost 4 bases, and 16 bases stayed unmatched. There are 17 residues in the CDR3. The CDR3 nucleotides are TGTGCCAGCAGATCCTACCGCGGACAGGGTAGGGGCTATGGCTACACCTTC. This sequence encodes CASRSYRGQGRGYGYTF.

In its sample, this clonotype was seen a few times. This chain links TRBV5-5 with TRBJ1-3, with 7 bases identical to TRBD1. CDR1 is SGHKS and CDR2 is YYEKEE in the germline V gene (reference sequence). The V segment lost 5 bases and the J segment 0 bases; nucleotides outside the gene matches: 5. The CDR3 has 15 residues. The CDR3 spells CASRPGQISGNTIYF. Here the CDR3 DNA reads TGTGCCAGCAGACCGGGACAGATCTCTGGAAACACCATATATTTT.

Only a few counts were recorded for this clonotype. The V and J genes are TRBV4-1 and TRBJ1-3; D unresolved. The CDR3 is 16 residues long. Germline-derived CDR1 and CDR2 are MGHRA and YSYEKL. V lost 1 base and J 0 bases, leaving 10 bases between the germline ends. CDR3 nucleotide sequence: TGCGCCAGCAGCCAAGGCCCTAAGGGCTCTGGAAACACCATATATTTT. It is translated as CASSQGPKGSGNTIYF.

There are a few counts of this clonotype. The chain has TRBV25-1 and TRBJ2-5, with TRBD2 matching over 9 bases. Per germline, CDR1 MGHDK and CDR2 SYGVNS. With V trimmed by 3 bases and J by 7 bases, 9 bases remained unmatched. The CDR3 loop spans 15 amino acids. The CDR3 loop is CASSEPGLAKGTQYF. The CDR3 coding sequence is TGTGCCAGCAGTGAGCCTGGACTAGCGAAGGGGACCCAGTACTTC.

The table lists this clonotype with a few counts. The V call is TRBV12-3 or TRBV12-4, the J call TRBJ1-6, with D perhaps matching TRBD1 (5 bases). The CDR3 contains 14 residues. V lost 3 bases to trimming and J lost 10 bases, with 13 bases between them. The DNA of the CDR3 is TGTGCCAGCAGTTTCGGGGGGTCAGGCTCACCCCTCCACTTT. Amino acid sequence: CASSFGGSGSPLHF.

Only a few counts were recorded for this clonotype. The chain recombines TRBV20-1 with TRBJ1-2; 7 bases match TRBD1. With V trimmed by 5 bases and J by 0 bases, 9 bases remained unmatched. This CDR3 is built from 15 residues. Germline V gene data show CDR1 as DFQATT and CDR2 as SNEGSKA (reference sequence). CDR3 sequence reads: CSAGDLDRANYGYTF. The CDR3 DNA follows: TGCAGTGCTGGCGACCTCGACAGGGCTAACTATGGCTACACCTTC.

This clonotype appeared a few times. The gene calls are TRBV20-1 and TRBJ1-5, with D maybe TRBD1 (6 bases). The V and J ends lost 6 bases and 4 bases respectively, with 19 bases between them. This CDR3 contains 15 residues. Germline CDR1 and CDR2: DFQATT and SNEGSKA (reference sequence). The CDR3 protein is CSAITRGSGNQPQHF. Written as DNA, the CDR3 is TGCAGTGCAATCACCAGGGGCAGTGGGAATCAGCCCCAGCATTTT.

This chain links TRBV20-1 with TRBJ2-7, with TRBD2 matching over 8 bases. The V gene end was trimmed by 3 bases and the J gene end by 0 bases; junction bases not matched to a gene: 4. The CDR3 covers 14 residues. The germline V gene encodes CDR1 DFQATT and CDR2 SNEGSKA (reference sequence). The CDR3 here is CSARVAGGSYEQYF. In DNA, the CDR3 is TGCAGTGCTAGGGTGGCGGGGGGCTCCTACGAGCAGTACTTC.

V and J are TRBV6-1 and TRBJ1-2; no definite D call. Germline loops: CDR1 MNHNS, CDR2 SASEGT. The CDR3 consists of 17 residues. Trimming removed 3 bases at V and 4 bases at J, with 21 bases between. The CDR3 DNA is TGTGCCAGCAGTGATAATCTCGAGGGCGCCGTGACCTATGGCTACACCTTC. This codes for CASSDNLEGAVTYGYTF.

This clonotype was seen more than once but under ten times. The rearrangement links TRBV20-1 to TRBJ1-2; TRBD1 aligns across 8 bases. This CDR3 has 15 amino acids. Germline V gene data show CDR1 as DFQATT and CDR2 as SNEGSKA (reference sequence). V lost 0 bases to trimming and J lost 3 bases; unmatched junction nucleotides: 6. CDR3 DNA: TGCAGTGCTAGAGATTCAGGGGGCTCGGACTATGGCTACACCTTC. It yields the protein CSARDSGGSDYGYTF.